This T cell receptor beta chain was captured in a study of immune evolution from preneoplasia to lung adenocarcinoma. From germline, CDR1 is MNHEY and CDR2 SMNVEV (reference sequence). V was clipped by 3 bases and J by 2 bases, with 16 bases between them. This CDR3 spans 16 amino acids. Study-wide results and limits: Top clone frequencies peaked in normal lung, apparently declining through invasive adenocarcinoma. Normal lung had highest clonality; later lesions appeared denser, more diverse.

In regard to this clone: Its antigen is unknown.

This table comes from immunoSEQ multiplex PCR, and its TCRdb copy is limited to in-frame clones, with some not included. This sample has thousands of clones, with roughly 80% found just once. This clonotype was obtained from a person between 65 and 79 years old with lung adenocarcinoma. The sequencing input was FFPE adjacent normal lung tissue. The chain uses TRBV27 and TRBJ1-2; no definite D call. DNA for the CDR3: TGTGCCAGCAGTTTGGGGAGTACCCCCTTGAACTATGGCTACACCTTC. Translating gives CASSLGSTPLNYGYTF.